The TCR beta chain under discussion was sequenced for a study of blood T cell repertoires in COVID-19 (dated by TCRdb to 2018 to 2020). Background for the entire study: The collaborator samples originated in the United States, Italy and Spain and spanned the acute and convalescent phases of COVID-19. The material from the prospective study consisted of cDNA or gDNA derived from T cells, B-cell-depleted T cells, or PBMCs. Subjects who had been exposed to COVID-19, were actively infected with it, or had recovered from it provided the deeply sampled blood TCRbeta repertoires that made up the dataset. The repertoires were made available in a free public database intended to serve as a resource for research on the immune response to SARS-CoV-2. Samples came from the ongoing ImmuneRACE study (first 160 participants) plus 1,254 subjects from 6 global collaborators. The sample metadata nearly always contained a de-identified subject ID, COVID-19 status, age in years and sex. HLA class I and class II types, where available, came from metadata supplied by the sample provider rather than from assay-based typing. Overall results and qualifications from the work: The amount of clinical and demographic metadata varied by source and participant and was provided uncurated.

As to this clone: Its recognized antigen is unknown. No much larger clone is present one base from it, and per-base qualities are unavailable.

Collaborating institutions collected whole blood in K2EDTA tubes following their own protocols. For TCRbeta analysis, collaborators shipped samples in one of three forms: frozen whole blood, isolated PBMCs, or DNA extracted from either of those sample types. TCRbeta CDR3 regions were amplified from genomic DNA by means of the immunoSEQ Assay, a bias-controlled multiplex PCR. As for the authors' bioinformatics: Within the assay, amplification of reference gene primers was used to estimate how many nucleated cells each sample contained. To quantify the absolute abundance of each unique TCRbeta CDR3 rearrangement, sequence reads were collapsed and filtered. For each sample, productive Simpson clonality was calculated as the square root of Simpson's diversity index over productive rearrangements. TCRdb limited this immuneACCESS table to in-frame rearrangements with V and J called. A share of clones is missing; checked studies link under half to unresolved V genes, and the rest is unexplained. Clone size and V and J calls were adopted from that table, with D and trimming inferred from the DNA. The sample table shows 130,000 to 150,000 clones, and approximately 91% are seen once. Roughly a tenth of the sample goes to the ten largest clones.

The CDR3, from cysteine to phenylalanine, totals 14 residues. Solely the CDR3 DNA is kept, with 42 bases framed from the first base. The germline V and J ends show losses of 6 bases and 2 bases respectively, and no gene match explains 6 bases of the junction. CDR1 and CDR2 were assigned from the germline V gene (reference sequence) as LNHDA and SQIVND. This TCR derives from a man aged 50 or older with active or convalescent COVID-19. The chain joins TRBV19 to TRBJ1-2, and 7 bases in between align with TRBD1. Material for sequencing was peripheral blood. Read as DNA, the sequence is TGTGCCAGTAGGCGAGACAGGGACAACTATGGCTACACCTTC. This encodes CASRRDRDNYGYTF.